A selection of T cell receptor beta chains follows, all from one sample in a study of T cell clusters in autoimmune cytopenias. TCRdb reprocessed the multiplex PCR reads and reports one entry per CDR3 protein, with no DNA. Its clone listing holds some 7,200 distinct CDR3 sequences. Sequencing was performed on peripheral blood. Receptors originate from a human donor with an autoimmune cytopenia or autoimmune hepatitis (not recorded which). Both conserved end residues are part of each CDR3. Some rows have no size entry. The others give once, few or many, or a class for an expanded clone.

V	J	size	CDR3
TRBV10-2	TRBJ1-1	NA	CASSEVSTGPTEAFF
TRBV29-1	TRBJ2-1	medium-sized	CSVEDRGGSSYNEQFF
TRBV6-5	TRBJ1-1	medium-sized	CASSYAGTFDTEAFF
TRBV15	TRBJ2-2	medium-sized	CATSRARGAPTGELFF
TRBV5-1	TRBJ2-2	NA	CASSLIPSGGTGELFF
TRBV12-3/TRBV12-4	TRBJ2-1	NA	CASSSPIEQFF
TRBV6-1	TRBJ1-2	medium-sized	CASSGIGTGDKRDGYTF
TRBV18	TRBJ1-2	NA	CASSPDFGAAYGYTF
TRBV5-6	TRBJ2-1	NA	CASSLTSGRSSANEQFF
TRBV12-5	TRBJ1-2	NA	CASGISGYGYTF
TRBV4-2	TRBJ1-2	NA	CASSPDEAYGYTF
TRBV30	TRBJ2-7	medium-sized	CAWRRDSYYEQYF
TRBV2	TRBJ1-1	NA	CASSPDSPEAFF
TRBV27	TRBJ1-6	medium-sized	CASSFTLTGAPSPLHF
TRBV6-5	TRBJ1-5	medium-sized	CASRPPPDREGNQPQHF
TRBV5-1	TRBJ1-2	NA	CASSLIPAEVYGYTF
TRBV6-5	TRBJ2-7	medium-sized	CASSYAGTGYEQYF
TRBV11-2	TRBJ1-1	NA	CASSPLRRANTEAFF
TRBV27	TRBJ1-5	NA	CASSPLDRLKGQPQHF
TRBV29-1	TRBJ2-3	medium-sized	CSVDRGRDTQYF
TRBV6-6	TRBJ2-7	medium-sized	CASSYPGLGTEQYF
TRBV27	TRBJ1-3	NA	CASSSVWGALGSGNTIYF
TRBV5-1	TRBJ2-6	NA	CASSSGGSGANVLTF
TRBV6-6	TRBJ2-1	medium-sized	CASITPGTGYNEQFF
TRBV30	TRBJ2-6	medium-sized	CARGLSGANVLTF
TRBV5-1	TRBJ2-2	NA	CASSSGDNANTGELFF
TRBV7-9	TRBJ2-5	medium-sized	CASSLGGSASGSQETQYF
TRBV5-1	TRBJ2-7	NA	CASRSSGSVEQYF
TRBV5-6	TRBJ1-2	NA	CASSLNLDYGYTF
TRBV19	TRBJ2-3	NA	CASSVLAGGHTDTQYF
TRBV6-5	TRBJ2-7	medium-sized	CASSRSGSGEEQYF
TRBV5-1	TRBJ1-1	NA	CASSLGVGWTEAFF
TRBV10-3	TRBJ2-7	NA	CAISESAYEQYF
TRBV10-3	TRBJ1-2	medium-sized	CAISDRRENYGYTF
TRBV7-6	TRBJ1-2	medium-sized	CASSLREGRNYGYTF
TRBV20-1	TRBJ2-5	NA	CSARLAGEETQYF
TRBV20-1	TRBJ2-1	NA	CSARAPGLAVSNEQFF
TRBV4-2	TRBJ1-1	NA	CASSQIGATNTEAFF
TRBV9	TRBJ1-3	medium-sized	CASSVNTDRKTIYF
TRBV7-9	TRBJ2-1	NA	CASSMGLADYNEQFF
TRBV4-1	TRBJ2-1	NA	CASSQASSNEQFF
TRBV12-5	TRBJ2-7	NA	CASGLRGEQYF
TRBV6-2/TRBV6-3	TRBJ1-1	NA	CASTATMNTEAFF
TRBV5-1	TRBJ1-2	NA	CASSLNFANYGYTF
TRBV6-5	TRBJ2-3	NA	CASGAWDGTQYF
TRBV6-5	TRBJ2-7	NA	CASSYSSIAGSSYEQYF
TRBV5-1	TRBJ2-2	NA	CASSTNTGELFF
TRBV11-2	TRBJ1-2	NA	CASSPIDYGYTF
TRBV7-6	TRBJ2-2	NA	CASSDPLGRDTGELFF
TRBV18	TRBJ2-1	NA	CASSEQGGISYNEQFF
TRBV20-1	TRBJ2-7	medium-sized	CSAHRTVYEQYF
TRBV27	TRBJ2-7	NA	CASSFFGGNSYEQYF
TRBV27	TRBJ2-3	NA	CASSQGLADTDTQYF
TRBV5-4	TRBJ1-2	medium-sized	CASSIMGGRVDGYTF
TRBV7-6	TRBJ1-1	medium-sized	CASSLDRNTEAFF
TRBV4-1	TRBJ2-1	NA	CASSQVYPGAGTHNEQFF
TRBV20-1	TRBJ2-3	NA	CSARHPVRTTDTQYF
TRBV3-1	TRBJ2-5	NA	CASSQLTRQETQYF